The rows below give T cell receptor beta chains drawn from one sample of a study of blood T cell repertoires in COVID-19. Using immunoSEQ multiplex PCR, the repertoire was profiled, and TCRdb retains in-frame clones only, with some absent. Of under 200,000 clones in the sample, approximately 79% are singletons; the top ten hold around 3%. Sequenced material: peripheral blood. All receptors derive from an elderly woman with acute or convalescent COVID-19. Both conserved end residues are part of each CDR3. The order of the fields is D gene, J gene, clone size, V gene, CDR3 DNA, CDR3 protein. A D gene is named only where the DNA matches it firmly. The listing skips clone size in some rows; elsewhere it reads once, few, many or a size class.

>TRBD1|TRBJ1-3|-|TRBV10-3
TGTGCCATCAGTGCAGGACAGGCTGGAAACACCATATATTTT
CAISAGQAGNTIYF
>TRBD1|TRBJ1-5|few|TRBV24-1
TGTGCCACCAGTGATGGACAGGACAATCAGCCCCAGCATTTT
CATSDGQDNQPQHF
>TRBD1|TRBJ1-3|few|TRBV3-1/TRBV3-2
TGTGCCAGCAGCGCGCGATCACAGGGGGCGGGAGGAAACACCATATATTTT
CASSARSQGAGGNTIYF
>TRBD2|TRBJ2-1|-|TRBV11-3
TGTGCCAGCAGCCCCGGTCGGGGACTAGGCGCCCCTGAGCAGTTCTTC
CASSPGRGLGAPEQFF
>TRBD1|TRBJ1-5|-|TRBV19
TGTGCCAGTAGTATAGGCCAGGGGGTAGGTCAGCCCCAGCATTTT
CASSIGQGVGQPQHF
>TRBD2|TRBJ2-5|-|TRBV9
TGTGCCAGCAGTCCCACTAGCGGCCGAGAGACCCAGTACTTC
CASSPTSGRETQYF
>TRBD2|TRBJ2-1|few|TRBV29-1
TGCAGCGTTGTGAGGGGATTAGCGGGAGGCAATGAGCAGTTCTTC
CSVVRGLAGGNEQFF
>TRBD1|TRBJ1-5|few|TRBV19
TGTGCCAGTAGTATAGGGACAGGGAATAGCAATCAGCCCCAGCATTTT
CASSIGTGNSNQPQHF
>TRBD2|TRBJ2-1|-|TRBV5-1
TGCGCCAGCAGCTTGATGGGAGCGGGAGCGTTTAATGAGCAGTTCTTC
CASSLMGAGAFNEQFF
>-|TRBJ2-5|-|TRBV12-3/TRBV12-4
TGTGCCAGCAGTATGGTAGTGGAGACCCAGTACTTC
CASSMVVETQYF
>TRBD2|TRBJ2-3|-|TRBV4-2
TGTGCCAGCAGCCAAGCCTGGACTAGCGGGAGAGATACGCAGTATTTT
CASSQAWTSGRDTQYF
>TRBD2|TRBJ2-7|-|TRBV5-1
TGCGCCAGCAGCTCCGTAGCGGGGGGAGGGTACGAGCAGTACTTC
CASSSVAGGGYEQYF
>-|TRBJ2-2|-|TRBV6-4
TGTGCCAGCAGGAGGGGACTTTTCAGCGGGGAGCTGTTTTTT
CASRRGLFSGELFF
>TRBD2|TRBJ2-1|-|TRBV7-2
TGTGCCAGCAGCCCCAACCCAGGACTAGCGGGAAACAATGAGCAGTTCTTC
CASSPNPGLAGNNEQFF
>-|TRBJ1-2|-|TRBV4-1
TGCGCCAGCAGCCAAGATACGCAGGAACCCTATGGCTACACCTTC
CASSQDTQEPYGYTF
>-|TRBJ2-5|-|TRBV7-9
TGTGCCAGCAGCTTCTCCGAGGAGACCCAGTACTTC
CASSFSEETQYF
>-|TRBJ2-7|-|TRBV19
TGTGCCAGTAGTATCATCCCGGGGAAGAGCTACGAGCAGTACTTC
CASSIIPGKSYEQYF
>-|TRBJ1-2|few|TRBV27
TGTGCCAGCAGTTTGATTTCCGCACAGCTGCCCAACTATGGCTACACCTTC
CASSLISAQLPNYGYTF
>-|TRBJ2-7|-|TRBV6-2/TRBV6-3
TGTGCCAGCAGTTACACTCCGGGACTTCTCTCCTACGAGCAGTACTTC
CASSYTPGLLSYEQYF
>TRBD1|TRBJ1-5|-|TRBV4-3
TGCGCCAGCAGCCAACAGCGGGGGACAGGGCAGCCCCAGCATTTT
CASSQQRGTGQPQHF
>-|TRBJ2-2|-|TRBV6-5
TGTGCCAGCACCGAGCCTAGCATCACCGGGGAGCTGTTTTTT
CASTEPSITGELFF
>-|TRBJ1-5|-|TRBV6-5
TGTGCCAGCAGTTCAGGACCCGAGGGTCAGCCCCAGCATTTT
CASSSGPEGQPQHF
>-|TRBJ2-1|-|TRBV7-9
TGTGCCAGCAGCTTAGCCCAGGATGGGCAGTTCTTC
CASSLAQDGQFF
>TRBD1|TRBJ2-7|few|TRBV29-1
TGCAGCGTTGAGTTGGGACAGGGGGGGTACGAGCAGTACTTC
CSVELGQGGYEQYF
>TRBD1|TRBJ1-6|few|TRBV9
TGTGCCAGCAGCGCAGCAGGGGGTTATTCACCCCTCCACTTT
CASSAAGGYSPLHF
>-|TRBJ1-6|-|TRBV30
TGTGCCCGGAGTCAAGACAGTAATTCACCCCTCCACTTT
CARSQDSNSPLHF
>TRBD1|TRBJ1-2|once|TRBV7-3
TGTGCCAGCAGTTTAAGGACAGGGGGAGAACATGGCTACACCTTC
CASSLRTGGEHGYTF
>TRBD1|TRBJ1-5|-|TRBV10-2
TGCGCCAGCAGTGAAGGGACAGAGCTTCAGCCCCAGCATTTT
CASSEGTELQPQHF
>-|TRBJ2-1|-|TRBV7-8
TGTGCCAGCAGTTGGGACACCAGCTCCTACAATGAGCAGTTCTTC
CASSWDTSSYNEQFF
>TRBD2|TRBJ2-2|-|TRBV3-1/TRBV3-2
TGTGCCAGCAGCCAAAGACTAGCGGTGCACACCGGGGAGCTGTTTTTT
CASSQRLAVHTGELFF
>-|TRBJ1-1|-|TRBV7-2
TGTGCCAGCAGCTTCCTACAGGCTGTTAGCGAAGCTTTCTTT
CASSFLQAVSEAFF
>-|TRBJ1-1|-|TRBV14
TGTGCCAGCAGCCCCGCCGGGGGGGGGAGGGACACTGAAGCTTTCTTT
CASSPAGGGRDTEAFF
>-|TRBJ1-2|few|TRBV9
TGTGCCAGCAGCGCGGAGGGCGGCTACACCTTC
CASSAEGGYTF
>-|TRBJ1-2|-|TRBV7-2
TGTGCCAGCAGCTTTTCGGACTATGGCTACACCTTC
CASSFSDYGYTF
>TRBD1|TRBJ1-2|-|TRBV14
TGTGCCAGCAGCCAAGTAGGGACAGGGCGACACAACCCCTATGGCTACACCTTC
CASSQVGTGRHNPYGYTF
>-|TRBJ1-1|-|TRBV25-1
TGTGCCAGCAGGGACACAGGGCGATTGGACACTGAAGCTTTCTTT
CASRDTGRLDTEAFF
>TRBD1|TRBJ2-1|-|TRBV9
TGTGCCAGCAGCGACCCTACAGGGGGCTGGGGCAACAATGAGCAGTTCTTC
CASSDPTGGWGNNEQFF
>TRBD1|TRBJ2-7|-|TRBV4-3
TGCGCCAGCAGCCAAACTGGGACAGGGGGCTACGAGCAGTACTTC
CASSQTGTGGYEQYF
>-|TRBJ2-2|-|TRBV9
TGTGCCAGCAGCGTAGTAGGGGTAACCGGGGAGCTGTTTTTT
CASSVVGVTGELFF
>-|TRBJ1-3|few|TRBV18
TGTGCCAGCTCCCCCCGCGGGGAAGGAAACACCATATATTTT
CASSPRGEGNTIYF
>-|TRBJ2-7|-|TRBV19
TGTGCCAGTAGTATTCCCGGGAAGCAGCAGTACTTC
CASSIPGKQQYF
>-|TRBJ2-5|few|TRBV10-3
TGTGCCATCAGTGAGTCCCCAATTGTGACCCAGTACTTC
CAISESPIVTQYF